This T cell receptor beta chain came from a study of OX40 agonist ivuxolimab in advanced cancers. Across the study: Every 2 weeks, patients got intravenous ivuxolimab at one of six dose levels (0.01-10 mg/kg). Over 30% of patients had received prior checkpoint inhibitor therapy.

The CDR3 totals 15 residues. Germline lookup yields CDR1 SGHNT and CDR2 YYREEE (reference sequence). V dropped 0 bases and J dropped 1 base, with 10 bases sitting between them. Profiling relied on immunoSEQ multiplex PCR, and the TCRdb table lists in-frame clones only, not all of them. The sample holds some 55,000 clones, more than 85% seen once. Excluded were patients having autoimmune disease history or systemic immunosuppression. This TCR came from an adult with an advanced solid tumor such as melanoma, head and neck, liver or kidney cancer. J is TRBJ2-5 and V is TRBV5-4, with TRBD2 as a possible D gene (5 bases). The source material was CD4+ or CD8+ T cells sorted from blood, sampled in a trial of the OX40 agonist ivuxolimab. The CDR3 region is CASSLVDYGQETQYF. CDR3 coding DNA: TGTGCCAGCAGCTTGGTAGACTACGGCCAAGAGACCCAGTACTTC.